These 11 T cell receptor beta chains were all obtained from the same sample, sequenced in a study of CD8 T cells in Susac syndrome. The authors reverse transcribed 0.5 to 1 ug RNA with random hexamers. TCRdb re-analysed the immunoSEQ multiplex PCR reads in MiXCR, keeping a single row per CDR3 protein. Among 100,000 to 110,000 distinct CDR3 sequences listed, approximately 95% were seen once. Sequenced sample: CD8+ T cells from PBMCs. All receptors come from a human donor with Susac syndrome.

This clonotype has a single count. This chain uses TRBV7-3 with TRBJ2-4; the match to TRBD2 covers 15 bases. CDR3 length: 14 amino acids. Germline V lookup: CDR1 SGHTA, CDR2 FQGTGA. Unmatched junction bases numbered 6, after V lost 4 bases and J lost 14 bases. The CDR3 loop reads CASSYGLAGGKKYF. CDR3 coding DNA: TGTGCCAGCAGCTATGGACTAGCGGGGGGGAAAAAGTACTTC. Complete variable domain (other parts from reference TRBV7-3 and TRBJ2-4): GAGVSQTPSNKVTEKGKYVELRCDPISGHTALYWYRQSLGQGPEFLIYFQGTGAADDSGLPNDRFFAVRPEGSVSTLKIQRTERGDSAVYLCASSYGLAGGKKYFGAGTRLSVL.

This clonotype was detected only once. CDR3 sequence reads: CASSPLIQGYEQYF. In DNA form, the CDR3 reads TGTGCCAGCAGCCCACTAATTCAGGGCTACGAGCAGTACTTC. The chain employs TRBV3-1 and TRBJ2-7; tentatively, D is TRBD1 (5 bases). The CDR3 runs 14 residues. CDR1 and CDR2 from the germline V gene are LGHDT and YNNKEL (reference sequence). V lost 4 bases to trimming and J lost 3 bases, with 13 bases between them.

This chain joins TRBV28 and TRBJ2-5; no clear D gene. This CDR3 is built from 13 residues. Trimming removed 4 bases at V and 4 bases at J, with 10 bases between. Looked up from germline, CDR1 is MDHEN and CDR2 is SYDVKM. The CDR3 spells CASSSPDRETQYF. The CDR3 DNA follows: TGTGCCAGCAGTTCCCCGGACCGAGAGACCCAGTACTTC.

The chain has TRBV12-3 or TRBV12-4 and TRBJ2-4; weak D call: TRBD2 (5 bases). Trimming pared 6 bases from V and 8 bases from J, leaving 11 bases between. CDR3 length: 12 amino acids. CDR3 in DNA: TGTGCCAGCAGAGGACTGAGGGACATTCAGTACTTC. Protein sequence: CASRGLRDIQYF.

V and J are TRBV18 and TRBJ2-3; 10 nucleotides align to TRBD2. V lost 3 bases and J lost 2; bases outside the gene matches: 2. Germline values: CDR1 KGHSH, CDR2 LQKENI. This CDR3 region has 15 residues. The CDR3 DNA reads as TGTGCCAGCTCACCTCTAGCGGGGGCCACAGATACGCAGTATTTT. Translated: CASSPLAGATDTQYF.

This rearrangement joins TRBV5-1 to TRBJ2-5, with a tentative D call TRBD2 (6 bases). Deletions cut 7 bases from V and 1 base from J, with 11 bases between. The CDR3 extends over 13 amino acids. Germline-derived CDR1 and CDR2 are SGHRS and YFSETQ. Here the CDR3 reads CASRRGLQETQYF. For the CDR3, the DNA is TGCGCCAGCCGGAGGGGCCTCCAAGAGACCCAGTACTTC.

For this clonotype: Compared with germline, one end of the junction differs, possibly owing to a read error. The chain links TRBV4-1 to TRBJ2-7, with D unresolved. Germline loops: CDR1 MGHRA, CDR2 YSYEKL. This CDR3 contains 14 residues. CDR3 residues: CASSWVLTSHEQYF. The CDR3 DNA follows: TGCGCCAGCAGCTGGGTGTTGACCTCCCACGAGCAGTACTTC.

V gene TRBV25-1 combines with J gene TRBJ2-1; possible D gene TRBD1, 5 bases. In germline, CDR1 is MGHDK, CDR2 SYGVNS. This CDR3 spans 13 amino acids. V lost 1 base, J lost 6 bases, and 7 bases lay in between. CDR3 coding DNA: TGTGCCAGCAGTGAATCCAGGGCCAATGAGCAGTTCTTC. Encoded protein: CASSESRANEQFF.

This sequence joins TRBV12-3 or TRBV12-4 and TRBJ1-5; unclear D gene. The CDR3 consists of 16 residues. Deletions cut 1 base from V and 9 bases from J, with 19 bases between. CDR3 protein: CASSLGGVLKDRPQHF. The CDR3 nucleotides read TGTGCCAGCAGTTTAGGTGGCGTCCTAAAGGATCGGCCCCAGCATTTT.

The chain links TRBV7-8 to TRBJ1-4; no reliable D call. Germline values: CDR1 SGHVS, CDR2 FQNEAQ. The CDR3 loop spans 15 amino acids. Trimming cost V 2 bases and J 0 bases, with 7 bases left between them. The CDR3 region is CASSLQDATNEKLFF. In DNA form, the CDR3 reads TGTGCCAGCAGCTTACAGGATGCAACTAATGAAAAACTGTTTTTT.

The CDR3 loop reads CSARDTQRDDYEQYF. The CDR3 coding sequence is TGCAGTGCTAGAGATACCCAGCGGGACGACTACGAGCAGTACTTC. V and J are TRBV20-1 and TRBJ2-7; 7 positions agree with TRBD2. Losses at the gene ends were 0 bases for V and 3 bases for J; bases not matched to a gene: 8. The CDR3 has 15 residues. The germline V gene encodes CDR1 DFQATT and CDR2 SNEGSKA (reference sequence).